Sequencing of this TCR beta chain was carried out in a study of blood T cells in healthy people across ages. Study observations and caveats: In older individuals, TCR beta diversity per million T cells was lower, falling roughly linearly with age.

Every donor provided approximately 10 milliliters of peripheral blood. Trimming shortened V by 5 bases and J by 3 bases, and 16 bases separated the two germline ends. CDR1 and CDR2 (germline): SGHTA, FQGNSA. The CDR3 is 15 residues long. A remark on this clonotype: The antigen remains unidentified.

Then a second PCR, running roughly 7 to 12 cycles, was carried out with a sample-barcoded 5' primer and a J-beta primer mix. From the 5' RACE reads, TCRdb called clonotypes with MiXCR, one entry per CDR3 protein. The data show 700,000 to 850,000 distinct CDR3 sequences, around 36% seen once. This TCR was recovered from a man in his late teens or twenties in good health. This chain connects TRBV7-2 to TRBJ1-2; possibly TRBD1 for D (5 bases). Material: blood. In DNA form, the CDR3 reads TGTGCCAGCAGCACCGACCCGACAGCCCACTATGGCTACACCTTC. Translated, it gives CASSTDPTAHYGYTF. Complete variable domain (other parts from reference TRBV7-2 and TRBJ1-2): GAGVSQSPSNKVTEKGKDVELRCDPISGHTALYWYRQSLGQGLEFLIYFQGNSAPDKSGLPSDRFSAERTGGSVSTLTIQRTQQEDSAVYLCASSTDPTAHYGYTFGSGTRLTVV.